This passage covers 5 T cell receptor beta chains from one sample sequenced in a study of blood T cell repertoires in COVID-19. Some clones are missing from TCRdb's copy, which holds only in-frame ones; the method was immunoSEQ multiplex PCR. The sample consists of about 170,000 clones, roughly 93% of them appearing once. Specimen: peripheral blood. Receptors originate from a man aged 18 to 29 with COVID-19, enrolled during active disease.

The chain uses TRBV6-5 and TRBJ2-5; 7 bases fit TRBD1. Germline CDR1 reads MNHEY; CDR2 reads SVGAGI. The CDR3 covers 15 residues. The ends lost 6 bases at V and 3 bases at J; junction bases unmatched: 10. The CDR3 protein is CASRPTGLGEETQYF. In nucleotides, the CDR3 is TGTGCCAGCAGACCGACAGGGTTGGGGGAAGAGACCCAGTACTTC.

The chain joins TRBV27 to TRBJ1-1; D perhaps matches TRBD1 (5 bases). This CDR3 has 13 residues. Trimming took 3 bases from V and 8 from J, leaving 13 bases between them. Germline CDR1 reads MNHEY; CDR2 reads SMNVEV (reference sequence). CDR3 protein: CASSFSWAGEAFF. The CDR3 DNA reads as TGTGCCAGCAGTTTCTCCTGGGCAGGGGAAGCTTTCTTT.

The chain recombines TRBV27 with TRBJ2-7; D remains unclear. Trimming took off 3 bases at V and 0 bases at J, with 6 bases between the two ends. This CDR3 comprises 13 residues. The germline gives CDR1 MNHEY, CDR2 SMNVEV (reference sequence). This CDR3 reads CASSFDTSYEQYF. The CDR3 DNA reads TGTGCCAGCAGTTTCGACACCTCCTACGAGCAGTACTTC.

The chain employs TRBV2 and TRBJ2-2; TRBD2 might be the D (5 bases). The CDR3 loop spans 13 amino acids. Germline V gene data show CDR1 as SNHLY and CDR2 as FYNNEI. V was cut by 6 bases and J by 4 bases, with 9 bases left in between. CDR3 loop: CASRLGGTGELFF. CDR3 DNA: TGTGCCAGCAGACTAGGAGGCACCGGGGAGCTGTTTTTT.

CDR3 nucleotide sequence: TGTGCCAGCAGTCACAGGACAGGGCCTAACTATGGCTACACCTTC. Its protein is CASSHRTGPNYGYTF. This sequence joins TRBV6-5 and TRBJ1-2; TRBD1 aligns across 8 bases. The CDR3 length is 15 residues. J lost 0 bases, V lost 5 bases, and 5 bases had no gene match. The germline V gene has CDR1 MNHEY and CDR2 SVGAGI.